This TCR beta chain was documented in a study of blood T cell repertoires in COVID-19. The overall study: Some COVID-19 samples were acute and others convalescent; all came from the United States, Italy and Spain.

Sequenced by immunoSEQ multiplex PCR; TCRdb stores in-frame clones only, minus some. The profile shows 250,000 to 350,000 clones, around 90% of them singletons. Seattle enrolled patients during active infection and tracked them longitudinally. CDR3 length: 14 residues. Germline V gene lookup returns CDR1 KGHDR and CDR2 SFDVKD. The V and J ends lost 4 bases and 0 bases respectively, with 9 bases between them. The V and J genes are TRBV24-1 and TRBJ2-7; D is possibly TRBD1 (6 bases). Source material: peripheral blood. This clonotype was obtained from a woman under 40 with COVID-19, enrolled during active disease. DNA for the CDR3: TGTGCCACCAGTGAACGAGGGGGCTCCTACGAGCAGTACTTC. This translates into CATSERGGSYEQYF.